This T cell receptor beta chain was recorded in a study of molecular identifiers for immune sequencing clone quantification. On the study more broadly: Split five ways in replicates, RNA from around 18,000 or 91,000 naive CD8 cells had four portions sequenced.

This clonotype was found many times. Its antigen is as yet unknown. TCRdb reprocessed the PCR reads with MiXCR, giving one entry per CDR3 protein. The table shows roughly 93,000 distinct CDR3 sequences, with under 20% occurring only once. Whole-study results and caveats: Identical TCR molecules can share a barcode, and this sharing could underestimate highly expanded clone sizes.

Trimming stripped 1 base from V and 2 bases from J, with 17 bases between. The CDR3 sequence is 18 residues long. CDR1 and CDR2 (germline): KGHDR, SFDVKD. Preparation of naive CD8 libraries involved roughly 20,000 to 1,000,000 sorted cells and 10%, 30% or 50% RNA. Using a CD8+CD4-CCR7+CD45RA+ phenotype, naive CD8 T cells were sorted. The chain couples TRBV24-1 to TRBJ2-1; D is tentatively TRBD1 or TRBD2 (5 bases each). This receptor was identified in a human donor in good health. Some libraries in this study had Jurkat cell RNA spiked in. Sequences were obtained from naive CD8+ T cells from blood, with Jurkat cell RNA spiked in. Sample subset: FACS-sorted CD8+CD4-CCR7+CD45RA+ naive T cells. The CDR3 DNA reads as TGTGCCACCAGTGATTTTCGGGCCGTGAGGGGAACCTACAATGAGCAGTTCTTC. Translation gives CATSDFRAVRGTYNEQFF.